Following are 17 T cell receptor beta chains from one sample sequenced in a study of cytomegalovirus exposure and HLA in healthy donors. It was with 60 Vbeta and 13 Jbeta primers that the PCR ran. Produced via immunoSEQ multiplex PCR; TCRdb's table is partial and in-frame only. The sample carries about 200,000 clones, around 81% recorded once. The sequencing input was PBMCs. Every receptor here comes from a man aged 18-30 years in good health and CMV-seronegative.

The CDR3, as DNA: TGTGCCAGCAGCGGCCCGGGACAGGGGCAAGAGACCCAGTACTTC. This translates into CASSGPGQGQETQYF. The gene calls are TRBV7-9 and TRBJ2-5; 10 bases fit TRBD1. Germline loops: CDR1 SEHNR, CDR2 FQNEAQ (reference sequence). The V gene end was trimmed by 5 bases and the J gene end by 2 bases; junction bases not matched to a gene: 5. CDR3 length equals 15 residues.

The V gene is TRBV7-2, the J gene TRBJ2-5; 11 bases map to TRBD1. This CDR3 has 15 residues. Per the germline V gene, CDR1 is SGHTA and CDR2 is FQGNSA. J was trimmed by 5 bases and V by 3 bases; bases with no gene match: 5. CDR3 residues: CASSLWTGGRETQYF. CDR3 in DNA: TGTGCCAGCAGCTTGTGGACAGGGGGCCGGGAGACCCAGTACTTC.

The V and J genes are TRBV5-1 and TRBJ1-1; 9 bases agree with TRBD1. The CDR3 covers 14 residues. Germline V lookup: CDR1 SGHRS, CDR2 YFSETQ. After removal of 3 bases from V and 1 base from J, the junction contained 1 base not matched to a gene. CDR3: CASSWGQGNTEAFF. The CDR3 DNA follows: TGCGCCAGCAGCTGGGGACAGGGGAACACTGAAGCTTTCTTT.

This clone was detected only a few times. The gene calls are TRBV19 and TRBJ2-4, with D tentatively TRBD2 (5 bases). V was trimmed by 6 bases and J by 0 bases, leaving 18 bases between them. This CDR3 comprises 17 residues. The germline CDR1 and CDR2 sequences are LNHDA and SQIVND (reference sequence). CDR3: CASSREGDTLAKNIQYF. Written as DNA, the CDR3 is TGTGCCAGTAGCCGAGAGGGCGACACACTAGCCAAAAACATTCAGTACTTC.

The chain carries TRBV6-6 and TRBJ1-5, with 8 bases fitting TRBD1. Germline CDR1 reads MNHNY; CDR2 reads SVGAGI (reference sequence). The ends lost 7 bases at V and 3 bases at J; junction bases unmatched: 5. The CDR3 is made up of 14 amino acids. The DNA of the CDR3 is TGTGCCAGCACTTCGGACAGGGACAATCAGCCCCAGCATTTT. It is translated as CASTSDRDNQPQHF.

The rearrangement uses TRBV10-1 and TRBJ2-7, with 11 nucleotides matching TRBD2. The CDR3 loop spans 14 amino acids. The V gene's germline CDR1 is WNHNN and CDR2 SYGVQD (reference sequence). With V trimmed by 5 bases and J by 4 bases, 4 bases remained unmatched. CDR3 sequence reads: CASSYTSGSYEQYF. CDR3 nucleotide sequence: TGCGCCAGCAGTTACACTAGCGGGAGTTACGAGCAGTACTTC.

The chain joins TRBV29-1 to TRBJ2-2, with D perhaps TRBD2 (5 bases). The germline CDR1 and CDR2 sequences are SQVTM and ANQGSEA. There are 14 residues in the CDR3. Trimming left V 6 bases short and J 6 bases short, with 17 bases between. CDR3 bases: TGCAGCGTGGCCCGGGGATTCTCCCCCGGGGAGCTGTTTTTT. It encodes CSVARGFSPGELFF.

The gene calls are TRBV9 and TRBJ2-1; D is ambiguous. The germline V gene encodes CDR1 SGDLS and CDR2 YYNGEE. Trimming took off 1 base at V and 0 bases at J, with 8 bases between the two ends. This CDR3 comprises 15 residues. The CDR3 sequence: CASSVQVHSYNEQFF. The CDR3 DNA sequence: TGTGCCAGCAGCGTACAGGTCCACTCCTACAATGAGCAGTTCTTC.

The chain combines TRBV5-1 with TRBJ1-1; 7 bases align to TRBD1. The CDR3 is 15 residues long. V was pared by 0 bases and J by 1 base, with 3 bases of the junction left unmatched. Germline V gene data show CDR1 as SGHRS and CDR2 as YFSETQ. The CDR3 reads CASSLGGDRNTEAFF. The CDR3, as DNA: TGCGCCAGCAGCTTGGGTGGGGACAGGAACACTGAAGCTTTCTTT.

The CDR3 DNA reads as TGTGCCAGCAGCTTAGCGCCGGCGGTGCACTCCTACGAGCAGTACTTC. This encodes CASSLAPAVHSYEQYF. The V and J genes are TRBV7-9 and TRBJ2-7; the D is unclear. The CDR3 length is 16 residues. Per germline, CDR1 SEHNR and CDR2 FQNEAQ (reference sequence). Trimming pared 0 bases from V and 0 bases from J, leaving 12 bases between.

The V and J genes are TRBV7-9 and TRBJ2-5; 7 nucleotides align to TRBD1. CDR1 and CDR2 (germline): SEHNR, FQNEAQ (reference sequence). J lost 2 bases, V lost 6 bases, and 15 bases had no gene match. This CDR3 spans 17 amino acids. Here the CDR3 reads CASRPEHRGREQETQYF. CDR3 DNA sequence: TGTGCCAGCAGGCCCGAGCACAGGGGCAGGGAACAAGAGACCCAGTACTTC. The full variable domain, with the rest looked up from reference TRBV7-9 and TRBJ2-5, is DTGVSQNPRHKITKRGQNVTFRCDPISEHNRLYWYRQTLGQGPEFLTYFQNEAQLEKSRLLSDRFSAERPKGSFSTLEIQRTEQGDSAMYLCASRPEHRGREQETQYFGPGTRLLVL.

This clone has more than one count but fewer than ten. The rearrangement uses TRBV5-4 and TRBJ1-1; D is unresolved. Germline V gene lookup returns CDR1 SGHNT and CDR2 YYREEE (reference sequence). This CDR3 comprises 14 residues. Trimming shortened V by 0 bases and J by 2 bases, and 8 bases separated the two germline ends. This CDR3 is CASSLGVPNTEAFF. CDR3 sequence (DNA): TGTGCCAGCAGCTTGGGAGTCCCAAACACTGAAGCTTTCTTT.

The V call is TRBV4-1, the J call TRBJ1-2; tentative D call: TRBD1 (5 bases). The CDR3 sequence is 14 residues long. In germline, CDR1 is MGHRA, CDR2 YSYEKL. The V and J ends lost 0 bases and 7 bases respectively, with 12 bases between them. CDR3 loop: CASSQERGGVGYTF. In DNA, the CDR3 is TGCGCCAGCAGCCAAGAAAGGGGAGGGGTTGGCTACACCTTC.

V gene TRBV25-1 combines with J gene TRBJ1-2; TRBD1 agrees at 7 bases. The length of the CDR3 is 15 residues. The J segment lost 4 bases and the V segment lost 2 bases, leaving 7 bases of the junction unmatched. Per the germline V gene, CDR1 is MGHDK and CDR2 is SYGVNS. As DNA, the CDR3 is TGTGCCAGCAGTGAAATAGGGGGCGGAATCTATGGCTACACCTTC. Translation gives CASSEIGGGIYGYTF.

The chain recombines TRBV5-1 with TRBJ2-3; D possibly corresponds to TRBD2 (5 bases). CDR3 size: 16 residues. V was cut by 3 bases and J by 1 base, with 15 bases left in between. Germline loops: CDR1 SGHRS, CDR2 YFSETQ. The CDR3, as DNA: TGCGCCAGCAGCTCCTCTTTCCTAGCTGGCACAGATACGCAGTATTTT. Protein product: CASSSSFLAGTDTQYF. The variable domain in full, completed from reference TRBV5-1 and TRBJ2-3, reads KAGVTQTPRYLIKTRGQQVTLSCSPISGHRSVSWYQQTPGQGLQFLFEYFSETQRNKGNFPGRFSGRQFSNSRSEMNVSTLELGDSALYLCASSSSFLAGTDTQYFGPGTRLTVL.

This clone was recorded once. The CDR3 coding sequence is TGTGCCAGCAGCTTAGCGGGCGGGGGGGCGTCAGATACGCAGTATTTT. Its protein product is CASSLAGGGASDTQYF. This chain connects TRBV7-8 to TRBJ2-3; 9 nucleotides line up with TRBD2. The germline V gene has CDR1 SGHVS and CDR2 FQNEAQ. The CDR3 covers 16 residues. J was trimmed by 4 bases and V by 0 bases; bases with no gene match: 5.

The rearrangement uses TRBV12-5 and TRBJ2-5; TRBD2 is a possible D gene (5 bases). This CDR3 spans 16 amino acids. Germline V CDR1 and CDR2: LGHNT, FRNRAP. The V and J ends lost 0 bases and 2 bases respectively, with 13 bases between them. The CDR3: CASGLVALRGQETQYF. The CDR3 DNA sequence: TGTGCTAGTGGTTTGGTAGCTCTGAGAGGGCAAGAGACCCAGTACTTC.